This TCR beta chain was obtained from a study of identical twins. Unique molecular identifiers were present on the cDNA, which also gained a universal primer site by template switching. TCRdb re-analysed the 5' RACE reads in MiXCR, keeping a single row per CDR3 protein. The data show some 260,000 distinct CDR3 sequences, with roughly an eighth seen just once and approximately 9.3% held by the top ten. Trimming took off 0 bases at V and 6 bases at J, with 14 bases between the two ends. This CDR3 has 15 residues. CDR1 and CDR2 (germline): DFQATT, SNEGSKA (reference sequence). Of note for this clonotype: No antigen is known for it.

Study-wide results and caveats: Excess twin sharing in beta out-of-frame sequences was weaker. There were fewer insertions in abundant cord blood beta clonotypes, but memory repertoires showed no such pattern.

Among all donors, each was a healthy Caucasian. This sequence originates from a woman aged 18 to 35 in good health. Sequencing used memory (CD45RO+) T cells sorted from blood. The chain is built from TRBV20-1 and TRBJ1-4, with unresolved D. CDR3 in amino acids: CSARDFGLDDEKLFF. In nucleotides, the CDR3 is TGCAGTGCTAGAGATTTTGGATTGGATGATGAAAAACTGTTTTTT.